One sample yielded the 10 T cell receptor beta chains listed below, sequenced in a study of blood T cells in healthy people across ages. A second PCR of 7 to 11 cycles used a sample-barcoded 5' primer and a J-beta primer mix. TCRdb re-analysed the 5' RACE reads in MiXCR, keeping a single row per CDR3 protein. The repertoire holds around 870,000 distinct CDR3 sequences, with 25% to 30% as singletons. The sequenced sample consisted of blood. These receptors came from a woman at least 80 years old in good health.

This clonotype was observed a few times. J is TRBJ2-7 and V is TRBV19, with a weak D call TRBD1 (5 bases). V was pared by 3 bases and J by 2 bases, with 11 bases between. This CDR3 has 14 residues. The V gene's germline CDR1 is LNHDA and CDR2 SQIVND (reference sequence). CDR3 sequence: CASSIDQGTYEQYF. The CDR3 DNA reads as TGTGCCAGTAGTATCGACCAGGGAACCTACGAGCAGTACTTC.

This clonotype was seen many times. The CDR3 region has the DNA TGTGCCAGCAGTCCGGGACTTTTTAGCGTCACAGATACGCAGTATTTT. It yields the protein CASSPGLFSVTDTQYF. The chain recombines TRBV6-5 with TRBJ2-3; perhaps TRBD2 as D (6 bases). Trimming cost V 5 bases and J 2 bases, with 17 bases left between them. Per the germline V gene, CDR1 is MNHEY and CDR2 is SVGAGI. This CDR3 contains 16 residues.

The V and J genes are TRBV7-3 and TRBJ1-2; no clear D. V was trimmed by 0 bases and J by 8 bases, leaving 10 bases between them. Germline V gene sequence: CDR1 SGHTA, CDR2 FQGTGA. There are 13 residues in the CDR3. CDR3 bases: TGTGCCAGCAGCTTAACGGATAGAGGGGGCTACACCTTC. Protein: CASSLTDRGGYTF.

This clonotype was detected only a few times. The chain has TRBV28 and TRBJ1-5; the match to TRBD1 covers 10 bases. The J segment lost 3 bases and the V segment lost 5 bases, leaving 10 bases of the junction unmatched. The CDR3 has 17 amino acids. Germline V CDR1 and CDR2: MDHEN, SYDVKM. The CDR3 protein is CASSTPRTGGDNQPQHF. DNA of the CDR3: TGTGCCAGCAGTACTCCACGGACAGGGGGTGACAATCAGCCCCAGCATTTT.

About this clonotype: A read error may be the cause here, since a much bigger clone is one base away. In nucleotides, the CDR3 is TGTGCCAGCAGTTCACCCAATCTCGGGTACGAGCAGTACTTC. This sequence encodes CASSSPNLGYEQYF. V gene TRBV12-3 or TRBV12-4 combines with J gene TRBJ2-7; D gene ambiguous. This CDR3 contains 14 residues. Trimming removed 4 bases at V and 4 bases at J, with 14 bases between.

The chain combines TRBV5-1 with TRBJ2-3, with 10 bases that match TRBD2. Germline V gives CDR1 SGHRS, CDR2 YFSETQ. The CDR3 contains 15 residues. V shed 4 bases and J 5 bases; nucleotides not matched to a gene: 7. This chain's CDR3 is CASSPRTSGQDTQYF. The CDR3 region has the DNA TGCGCCAGCAGCCCCCGGACTAGCGGCCAAGATACGCAGTATTTT.

The V and J genes are TRBV4-2 and TRBJ2-7; maybe TRBD1 (5 bases). CDR3 length: 16 amino acids. Germline V gives CDR1 LGHNA, CDR2 YNFKEQ. Trimming removed 6 bases at V and 1 base at J, with 19 bases between. In DNA, the CDR3 is TGTGCCAGCAGTTTAGACGGAACAGGACCTTCCTACGAGCAGTACTTC. It encodes CASSLDGTGPSYEQYF.

This clonotype was seen a few times. The V and J genes are TRBV21-1 and TRBJ1-1; the table's D call, TRBD1, has no DNA check behind it. TRBV21-1 has pseudogene status. This CDR3 has 14 residues. CDR3: CASSKEQVNTEAFF. The CDR3 nucleotides read TGTGCCAGCAGCAAGGAACAGGTGAACACTGAAGCTTTCTTT.

This clonotype was detected a few times. The chain links TRBV12-3 or TRBV12-4 to TRBJ2-7; D gene unclear. V was shortened by 5 bases and J by 3 bases, with 14 bases between the two germline ends. The CDR3 loop spans 14 amino acids. The CDR3 here is CASSPTGSCYEQYF. The CDR3 nucleotides read TGTGCCAGCAGTCCAACCGGGTCTTGCTACGAGCAGTACTTC.

Here the CDR3 reads CASSLGASGETYEQYF. The CDR3 DNA reads as TGTGCCAGCAGCTTAGGGGCTAGCGGGGAAACCTACGAGCAGTACTTC. The genes are TRBV13 and TRBJ2-7; 9 nucleotides line up with TRBD2. CDR1 is PRHDT, CDR2 FYEKMQ, per germline (reference sequence). J was trimmed by 2 bases and V by 0 bases; bases with no gene match: 5. This CDR3 has 16 amino acids.